The 20 T cell receptor beta chains listed next were all sequenced from one sample in a study of blood T cell repertoires in COVID-19. Sequencing used immunoSEQ multiplex PCR; TCRdb keeps in-frame clones, though not all of them. The table shows about 110,000 clones, with over 65% occurring only once. Sequencing used peripheral blood. Source of these receptors: a woman of 80 years or more with acute or convalescent COVID-19.

This clone appeared a single time. The V call is TRBV5-1, the J call TRBJ1-6; 8 bases map to TRBD1. With V trimmed by 3 bases and J by 10 bases, 9 bases remained unmatched. CDR1 is SGHRS and CDR2 is YFSETQ in the germline V gene. The CDR3 runs to 15 residues. The CDR3 region is CASSSWTGIVSPLHF. The CDR3 DNA follows: TGCGCCAGCAGCTCGTGGACAGGGATTGTGTCACCCCTCCACTTT.

The V call is TRBV11-2, the J call TRBJ2-3; D might be TRBD2 (6 bases). Trimming removed 2 bases at V and 0 bases at J, with 15 bases between. Per germline, CDR1 SGHAT and CDR2 FQNNGV. CDR3 length: 17 amino acids. CDR3 protein: CASSLNSGGLSTDTQYF. The DNA of the CDR3 is TGTGCCAGCAGCTTAAATAGCGGAGGCCTTAGCACAGATACGCAGTATTTT. The variable domain in full, completed from reference TRBV11-2 and TRBJ2-3, reads EAGVAQSPRYKIIEKRQSVAFWCNPISGHATLYWYQQILGQGPKLLIQFQNNGVVDDSQLPKDRFSAERLKGVDSTLKIQPAKLEDSAVYLCASSLNSGGLSTDTQYFGPGTRLTVL.

The CDR3 spells CASSLVHKNSPLHF. CDR3 DNA: TGTGCCAGCAGCTTAGTACACAAGAATTCACCCCTCCACTTT. The rearrangement links TRBV7-9 to TRBJ1-6, with D uncertain. This CDR3 is 14 amino acids long. Germline lookup yields CDR1 SEHNR and CDR2 FQNEAQ (reference sequence). V dropped 1 base and J dropped 7 bases, with 8 bases sitting between them.

The CDR3 DNA sequence: TGCGCCACCCGGACAGCCTCGAACACCGGGGAGCTGTTTTTT. This gives the protein CATRTASNTGELFF. The chain links TRBV5-1 to TRBJ2-2; tentative D call: TRBD1 (6 bases). Trimming took 9 bases from V and 0 from J, leaving 12 bases between them. The CDR3 covers 14 residues. Germline V gene data show CDR1 as SGHRS and CDR2 as YFSETQ.

The chain uses TRBV28 and TRBJ2-2, with D possibly TRBD2 on 5 matching bases. The germline V and J ends were trimmed by 6 bases and 9 bases, with 14 bases remaining between them. The CDR3 covers 13 residues. Germline CDR1 and CDR2: MDHEN and SYDVKM. CDR3: CASSYQTTRELFF. CDR3 DNA sequence: TGTGCCAGCAGCTATCAGACTACAAGGGAGCTGTTTTTT.

Concerning this clone itself: The germline gene is not matched at one end of the junction; a read error may be the cause. This sequence joins TRBV6-5 and TRBJ1-2; 10 bases map to TRBD1. In germline, CDR1 is MNHEY, CDR2 SVGAGI. The CDR3 runs 16 residues. This CDR3 is CAGSYTGQGVIYGYTF. The CDR3 coding sequence is TGTGCCGGCAGTTACACAGGACAGGGGGTTATTTATGGCTACACCTTC.

The chain is built from TRBV30 and TRBJ2-1; TRBD2 might be the D (6 bases). Per germline, CDR1 GTSNPN and CDR2 SVGIG (reference sequence). V shed 4 bases and J shed 5 bases, with 18 bases lying between them. The CDR3 is 15 residues long. In nucleotides, the CDR3 is TGTGCCTGGACCGGCGGGTCTAGCGTCGACAATGAGCAGTTCTTC. Residues: CAWTGGSSVDNEQFF.

Only a few counts were recorded for this clone. In nucleotides, the CDR3 is TGTGCCAGCAGCCAAGAGGGCGGGAGTAGGGCCGGGGAGCTGTTTTTT. Its translation: CASSQEGGSRAGELFF. The genes are TRBV4-2 and TRBJ2-2, with 7 bases matching TRBD2. This CDR3 has 16 amino acids. The germline V gene has CDR1 LGHNA and CDR2 YNFKEQ. Trimming took 0 bases from V and 6 from J; bases not matched to a gene: 7.

This chain links TRBV7-6 with TRBJ2-7, with 13 bases that match TRBD2. V trimming: 5 bases; J trimming: 3 bases; junction bases outside the gene matches: 4. CDR1 is SGHVS and CDR2 is FNYEAQ in the germline V gene. This CDR3 contains 15 residues. This CDR3 is CASSPGLAGYYEQYF. CDR3 nucleotide sequence: TGTGCCAGCAGCCCGGGACTAGCGGGATACTACGAGCAGTACTTC.

V is TRBV5-1 and J is TRBJ2-5; 13 bases fit TRBD2. The CDR3 covers 15 residues. Per germline, CDR1 SGHRS and CDR2 YFSETQ. The J segment lost 6 bases and the V segment lost 2 bases, leaving 4 bases of the junction unmatched. The CDR3 DNA follows: TGCGCCAGCAGCTTCGGACTAGCGGGGGTCAAGACCCAGTACTTC. This codes for CASSFGLAGVKTQYF.

The chain recombines TRBV10-3 with TRBJ2-2; TRBD2 is a possible D gene (6 bases). V lost 6 bases, J lost 4 bases, and 12 bases lay in between. There are 14 residues in the CDR3. Germline lookup yields CDR1 ENHRY and CDR2 SYGVKD. CDR3 nucleotides: TGTGCCATCAGGGATGGGGGGTCCACCGGGGAGCTGTTTTTT. This encodes CAIRDGGSTGELFF.

The CDR3: CASRAQGGGGEQFF. The CDR3 nucleotides read TGTGCCAGCAGAGCACAAGGGGGGGGTGGTGAGCAGTTCTTC. The V call is TRBV6-5, the J call TRBJ2-1, with D possibly being TRBD2 (7 bases). Germline CDR1 is MNHEY and CDR2 is SVGAGI. This CDR3 comprises 14 residues. V lost 6 bases to trimming and J lost 9 bases, with 18 bases between them.

J is TRBJ2-7 and V is TRBV10-2, with 10 bases lining up with TRBD2. CDR1 and CDR2 from the germline V gene are WSHSY and SAAADI. The CDR3 is 15 residues long. Losses at the gene ends were 4 bases for V and 3 bases for J; bases not matched to a gene: 6. The CDR3 sequence: CASSAPGLAFYEQYF. The CDR3, as DNA: TGCGCCAGCAGTGCTCCGGGACTAGCGTTCTACGAGCAGTACTTC.

The J gene is TRBJ2-7, the V gene TRBV5-1; weak D call: TRBD2 (7 bases). This CDR3 has 17 amino acids. V lost 0 bases, J lost 2 bases, and 18 bases lay in between. The germline CDR1 and CDR2 sequences are SGHRS and YFSETQ. CDR3 loop: CASSLGAAGASAYEQYF. CDR3 in DNA: TGCGCCAGCAGCTTGGGGGCGGCGGGGGCGAGCGCCTACGAGCAGTACTTC.

This chain joins TRBV3-1 (or the pseudogene TRBV3-2) and TRBJ1-1, with D possibly TRBD1 on 6 matching bases. The germline V gene encodes CDR1 LGHDT and CDR2 YNNKEL (reference sequence). The CDR3 loop spans 16 amino acids. V was cut by 4 bases and J by 1 base, with 16 bases left in between. CDR3 DNA sequence: TGTGCCAGCAGCCGGGCAGGGGAGCTATCGAACACTGAAGCTTTCTTT. Translated, it gives CASSRAGELSNTEAFF.

This chain uses TRBV28 with TRBJ2-1; 9 bases align to TRBD2. V gave up 3 bases and J gave up 4 bases; unmatched junction bases: 7. CDR3 length equals 16 residues. CDR1 and CDR2 (germline): MDHEN, SYDVKM. CDR3 region: CASSLIAGVEYNEQFF. The CDR3 DNA sequence: TGTGCCAGCAGTTTGATAGCGGGAGTGGAATACAATGAGCAGTTCTTC.

The rearrangement links TRBV7-8 to TRBJ2-3; TRBD2 agrees at 11 bases. Per germline, CDR1 SGHVS and CDR2 FQNEAQ. This CDR3 region has 15 residues. V lost 5 bases and J lost 3; bases outside the gene matches: 4. CDR3 DNA sequence: TGTGCCAGCAGCCAGAGACTAGCGGGGACAGATACGCAGTATTTT. Its protein product is CASSQRLAGTDTQYF.

The rearrangement uses TRBV4-2 and TRBJ2-1; D unresolved. V dropped 4 bases and J dropped 7 bases, with 14 bases sitting between them. The CDR3 is 14 amino acids. From germline, CDR1 is LGHNA and CDR2 YNFKEQ. CDR3 amino acids: CASSPVTDSNEQFF. DNA of the CDR3: TGTGCCAGCAGCCCTGTGACTGACTCGAATGAGCAGTTCTTC.

Comment on this clone: The germline gene is not matched at one end of the junction; a read error may be the cause. The J gene is TRBJ2-3, the V gene TRBV11-2, with 8 bases lining up with TRBD2. CDR1 and CDR2 (germline): SGHAT, FQNNGV. This CDR3 has 18 residues. In DNA, the CDR3 is TGTGCCAGCAGCTTCACTCACTCCGGGACTAGAGGCACATATACGCAGTATTTT. Translation: CASSFTHSGTRGTYTQYF.

Here the CDR3 DNA reads TGTGCCAGCAGCCCGAGATACAGGGCAGATACGCAGTATTTT. As protein: CASSPRYRADTQYF. The chain uses TRBV7-6 and TRBJ2-3, with TRBD1 as a possible D gene (6 bases). V gave up 5 bases and J gave up 4 bases, with 13 bases separating them. Germline assignment: CDR1 SGHVS and CDR2 FNYEAQ. CDR3 length: 14 residues.